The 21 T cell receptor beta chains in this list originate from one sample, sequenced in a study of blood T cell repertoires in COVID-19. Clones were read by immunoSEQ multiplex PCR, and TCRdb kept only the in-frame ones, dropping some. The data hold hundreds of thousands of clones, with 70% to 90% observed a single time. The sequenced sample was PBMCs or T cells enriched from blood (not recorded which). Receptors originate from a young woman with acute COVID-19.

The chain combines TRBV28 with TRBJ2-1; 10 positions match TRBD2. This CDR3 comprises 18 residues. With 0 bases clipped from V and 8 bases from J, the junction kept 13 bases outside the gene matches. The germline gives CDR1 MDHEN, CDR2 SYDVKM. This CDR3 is CASSLWRRASGSGDEQFF. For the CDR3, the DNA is TGTGCCAGCAGTTTATGGCGCCGGGCTAGCGGGAGTGGGGATGAGCAGTTCTTC.

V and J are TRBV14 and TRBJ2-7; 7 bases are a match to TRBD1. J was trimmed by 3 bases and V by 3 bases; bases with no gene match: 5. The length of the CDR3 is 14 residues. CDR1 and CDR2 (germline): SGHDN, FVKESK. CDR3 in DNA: TGTGCCAGCAGCCACGGGACAGAAGGCTACGAGCAGTACTTC. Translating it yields CASSHGTEGYEQYF. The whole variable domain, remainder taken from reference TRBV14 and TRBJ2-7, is EAGVTQFPSHSVIEKGQTVTLRCDPISGHDNLYWYRRVMGKEIKFLLHFVKESKQDESGMPNNRFLAERTGGTYSTLKVQPAELEDSGVYFCASSHGTEGYEQYFGPGTRLTVT.

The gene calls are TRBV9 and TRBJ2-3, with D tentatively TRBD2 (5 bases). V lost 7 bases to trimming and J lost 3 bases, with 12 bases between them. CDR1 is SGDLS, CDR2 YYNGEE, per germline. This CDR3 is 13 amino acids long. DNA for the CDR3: TGTGCCAGCGCCCTAGCTTTGACAGATACGCAGTATTTT. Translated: CASALALTDTQYF.

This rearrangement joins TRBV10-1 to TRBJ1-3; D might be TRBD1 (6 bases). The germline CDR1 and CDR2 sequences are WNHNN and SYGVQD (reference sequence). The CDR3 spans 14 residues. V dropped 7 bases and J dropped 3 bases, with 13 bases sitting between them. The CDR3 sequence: CASTAGTLGNTIYF. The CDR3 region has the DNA TGCGCCAGCACCGCCGGGACACTTGGAAACACCATATATTTT.

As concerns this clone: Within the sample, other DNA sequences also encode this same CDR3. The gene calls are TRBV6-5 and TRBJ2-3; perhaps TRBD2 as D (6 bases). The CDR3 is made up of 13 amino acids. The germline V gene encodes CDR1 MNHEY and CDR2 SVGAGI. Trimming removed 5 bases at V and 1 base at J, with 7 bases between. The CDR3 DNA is TGTGCCAGCAGTCGCGGGGGCACAGATACGCAGTATTTT. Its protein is CASSRGGTDTQYF.

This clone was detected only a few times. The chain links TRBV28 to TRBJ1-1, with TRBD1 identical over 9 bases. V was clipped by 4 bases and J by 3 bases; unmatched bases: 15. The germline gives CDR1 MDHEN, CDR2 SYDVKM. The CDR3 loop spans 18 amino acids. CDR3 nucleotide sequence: TGTGCCAGCAGTTACAACAGGGGGCCGGTTACAGCGGACACTGAAGCTTTCTTT. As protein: CASSYNRGPVTADTEAFF.

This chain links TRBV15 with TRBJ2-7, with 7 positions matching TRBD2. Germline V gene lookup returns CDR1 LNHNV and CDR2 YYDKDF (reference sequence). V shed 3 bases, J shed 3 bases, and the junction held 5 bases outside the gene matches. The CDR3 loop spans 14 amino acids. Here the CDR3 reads CATSRTSRLYEQYF. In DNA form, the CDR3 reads TGTGCCACCAGCAGGACTAGCCGCCTCTACGAGCAGTACTTC.

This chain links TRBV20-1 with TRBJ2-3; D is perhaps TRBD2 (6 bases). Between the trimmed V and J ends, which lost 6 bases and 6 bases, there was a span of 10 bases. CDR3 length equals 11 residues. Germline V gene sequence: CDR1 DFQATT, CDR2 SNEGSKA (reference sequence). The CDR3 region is CSADGTDTQYF. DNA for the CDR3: TGCAGTGCGGACGGGACTGATACGCAGTATTTT.

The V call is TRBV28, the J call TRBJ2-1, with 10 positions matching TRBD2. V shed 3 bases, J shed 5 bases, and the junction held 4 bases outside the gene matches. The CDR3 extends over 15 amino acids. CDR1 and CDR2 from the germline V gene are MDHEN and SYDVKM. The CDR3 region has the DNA TGTGCCAGCAGTTTTTATAGCGGGAGGAACAATGAGCAGTTCTTC. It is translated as CASSFYSGRNNEQFF.

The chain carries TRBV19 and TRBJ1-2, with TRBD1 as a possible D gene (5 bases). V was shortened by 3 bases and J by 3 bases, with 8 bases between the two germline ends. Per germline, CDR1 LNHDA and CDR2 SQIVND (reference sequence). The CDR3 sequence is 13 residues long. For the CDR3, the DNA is TGTGCCAGTAGTATGCGGGGCGACTATGGCTACACCTTC. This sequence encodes CASSMRGDYGYTF.

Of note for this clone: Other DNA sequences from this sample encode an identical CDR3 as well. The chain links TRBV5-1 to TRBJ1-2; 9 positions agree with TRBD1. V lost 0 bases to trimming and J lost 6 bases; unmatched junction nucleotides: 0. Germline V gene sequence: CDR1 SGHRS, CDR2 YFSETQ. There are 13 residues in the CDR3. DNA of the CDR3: TGCGCCAGCAGCTTGGGACAGGGGGATGGCTACACCTTC. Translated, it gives CASSLGQGDGYTF.

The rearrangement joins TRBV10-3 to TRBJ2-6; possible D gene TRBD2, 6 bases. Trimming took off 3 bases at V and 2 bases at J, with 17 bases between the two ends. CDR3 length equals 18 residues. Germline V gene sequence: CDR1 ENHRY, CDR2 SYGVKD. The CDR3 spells CAISDYGIGGPGANVLTF. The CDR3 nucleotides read TGTGCCATCAGTGACTACGGGATCGGGGGTCCTGGGGCCAACGTCCTGACTTTC.

The CDR3 DNA reads as TGCGCCAGCAGTGATAGGACTAGCACAGATACGCAGTATTTT. Its protein product is CASSDRTSTDTQYF. V usage is TRBV10-1 and J usage is TRBJ2-3, with a weak D call TRBD2 (5 bases). This CDR3 contains 14 residues. Trimming left V 3 bases short and J 0 bases short, with 7 bases between. Germline assignment: CDR1 WNHNN and CDR2 SYGVQD (reference sequence).

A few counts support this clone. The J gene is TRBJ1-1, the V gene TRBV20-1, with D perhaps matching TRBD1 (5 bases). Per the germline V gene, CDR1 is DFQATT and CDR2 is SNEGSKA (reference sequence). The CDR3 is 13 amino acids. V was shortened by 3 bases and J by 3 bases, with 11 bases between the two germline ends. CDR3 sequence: CSASFRVYTEAFF. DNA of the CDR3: TGCAGTGCTAGTTTCAGGGTATACACTGAAGCTTTCTTT.

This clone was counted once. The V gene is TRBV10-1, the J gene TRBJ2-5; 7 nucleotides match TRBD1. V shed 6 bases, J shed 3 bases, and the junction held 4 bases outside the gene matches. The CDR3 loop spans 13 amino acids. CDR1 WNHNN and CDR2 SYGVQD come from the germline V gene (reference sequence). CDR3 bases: TGCGCCAGCAGCCGGGACAGCGAAGAGACCCAGTACTTC. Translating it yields CASSRDSEETQYF.

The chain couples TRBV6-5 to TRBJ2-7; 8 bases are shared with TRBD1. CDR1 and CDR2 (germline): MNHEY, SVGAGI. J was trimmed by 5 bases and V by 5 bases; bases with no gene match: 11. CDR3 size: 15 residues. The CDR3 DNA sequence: TGTGCCAGCAGTCCCATCCCAGGGGGCTTCAACGAGCAGTACTTC. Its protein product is CASSPIPGGFNEQYF.

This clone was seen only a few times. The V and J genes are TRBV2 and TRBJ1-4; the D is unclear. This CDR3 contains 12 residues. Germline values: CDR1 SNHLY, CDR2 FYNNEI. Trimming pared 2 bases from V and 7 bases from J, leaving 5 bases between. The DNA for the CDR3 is TGTGCCAGCAGTGAAATTATTGAAAAACTGTTTTTT. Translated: CASSEIIEKLFF.

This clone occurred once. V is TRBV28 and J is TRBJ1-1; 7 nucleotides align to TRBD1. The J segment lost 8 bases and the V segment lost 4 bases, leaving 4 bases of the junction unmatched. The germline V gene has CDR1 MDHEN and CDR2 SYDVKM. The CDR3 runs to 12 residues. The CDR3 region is CASSWDSREAFF. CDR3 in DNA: TGTGCCAGCAGTTGGGACAGTCGAGAAGCTTTCTTT.

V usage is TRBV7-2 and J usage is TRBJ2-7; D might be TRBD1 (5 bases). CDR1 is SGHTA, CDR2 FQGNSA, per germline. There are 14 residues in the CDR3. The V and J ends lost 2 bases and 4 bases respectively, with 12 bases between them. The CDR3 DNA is TGTGCCAGCAGCTTACCAGGGAAGAGTTACGAGCAGTACTTC. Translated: CASSLPGKSYEQYF. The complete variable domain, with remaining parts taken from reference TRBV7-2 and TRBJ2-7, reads GAGVSQSPSNKVTEKGKDVELRCDPISGHTALYWYRQSLGQGLEFLIYFQGNSAPDKSGLPSDRFSAERTGGSVSTLTIQRTQQEDSAVYLCASSLPGKSYEQYFGPGTRLTVT.

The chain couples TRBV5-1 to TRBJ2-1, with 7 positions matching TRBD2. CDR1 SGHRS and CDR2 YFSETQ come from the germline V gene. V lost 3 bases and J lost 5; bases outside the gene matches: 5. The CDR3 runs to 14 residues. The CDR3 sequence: CASSWLLANNEQFF. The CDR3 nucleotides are TGCGCCAGCAGCTGGCTACTAGCGAACAATGAGCAGTTCTTC.

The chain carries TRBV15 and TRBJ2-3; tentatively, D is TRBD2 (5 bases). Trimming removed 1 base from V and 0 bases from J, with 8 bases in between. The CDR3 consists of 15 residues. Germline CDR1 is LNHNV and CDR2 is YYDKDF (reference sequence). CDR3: CATSRGESSTDTQYF. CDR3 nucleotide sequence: TGTGCCACCAGCAGAGGGGAGAGTAGCACAGATACGCAGTATTTT.